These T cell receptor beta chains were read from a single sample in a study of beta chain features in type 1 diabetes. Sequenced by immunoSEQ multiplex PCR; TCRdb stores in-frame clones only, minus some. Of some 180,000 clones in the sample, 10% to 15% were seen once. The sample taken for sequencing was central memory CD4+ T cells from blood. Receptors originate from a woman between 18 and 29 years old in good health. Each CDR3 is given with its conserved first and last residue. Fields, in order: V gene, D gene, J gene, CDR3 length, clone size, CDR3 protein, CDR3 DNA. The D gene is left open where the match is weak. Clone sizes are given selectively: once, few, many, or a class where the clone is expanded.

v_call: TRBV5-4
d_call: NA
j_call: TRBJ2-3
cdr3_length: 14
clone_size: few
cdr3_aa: CASSPQSSGDTQYF
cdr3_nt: TGTGCCAGCAGCCCTCAATCCTCCGGAGATACGCAGTATTTT

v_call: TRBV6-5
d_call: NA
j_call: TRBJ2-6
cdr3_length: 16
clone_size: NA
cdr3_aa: CASSYSITPGANVLTF
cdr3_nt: TGTGCCAGCAGTTACTCGATTACTCCTGGGGCCAACGTCCTGACTTTC

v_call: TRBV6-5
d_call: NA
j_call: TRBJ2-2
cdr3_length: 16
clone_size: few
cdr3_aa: CASSYQGGANTGELFF
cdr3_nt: TGTGCCAGCAGTTACCAGGGCGGGGCGAACACCGGGGAGCTGTTTTTT

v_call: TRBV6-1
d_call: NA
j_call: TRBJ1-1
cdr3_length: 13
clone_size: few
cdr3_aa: CASNPSGIAEAFF
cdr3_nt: TGTGCCAGCAACCCCTCGGGTATTGCTGAAGCTTTCTTT

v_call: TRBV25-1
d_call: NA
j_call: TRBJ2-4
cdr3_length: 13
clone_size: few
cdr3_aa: CASSDTGTDIQYF
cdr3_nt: TGTGCCAGCAGCGACACAGGAACGGACATTCAGTACTTC

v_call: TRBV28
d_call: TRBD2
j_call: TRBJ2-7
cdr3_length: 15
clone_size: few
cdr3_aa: CASRRTSGISYEQYF
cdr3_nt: TGTGCCAGCAGAAGGACTAGCGGCATCTCCTACGAGCAGTACTTC

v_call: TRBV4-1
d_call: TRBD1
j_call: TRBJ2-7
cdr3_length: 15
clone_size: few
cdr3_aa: CASSQGTGNSYEQYF
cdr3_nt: TGCGCCAGCAGCCAAGGGACAGGGAATTCCTACGAGCAGTACTTC

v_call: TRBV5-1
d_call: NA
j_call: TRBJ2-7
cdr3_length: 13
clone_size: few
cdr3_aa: CASSTDSTYEQYF
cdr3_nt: TGCGCCAGCAGCACCGACAGTACCTACGAGCAGTACTTC

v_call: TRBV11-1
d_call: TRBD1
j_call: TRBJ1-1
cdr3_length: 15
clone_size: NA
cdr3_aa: CASRPGQGVNTEAFF
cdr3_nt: TGTGCCAGCAGACCGGGACAGGGGGTGAACACTGAAGCTTTCTTT

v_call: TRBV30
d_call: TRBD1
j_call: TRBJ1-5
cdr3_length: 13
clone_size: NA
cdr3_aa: CAWSTRGSQPQHF
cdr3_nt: TGTGCCTGGAGTACCAGGGGGAGTCAGCCCCAGCATTTT

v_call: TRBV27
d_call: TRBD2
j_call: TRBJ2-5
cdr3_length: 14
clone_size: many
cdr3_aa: CASSSGLAGETQYF
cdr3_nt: TGTGCCAGCAGTTCAGGACTAGCGGGGGAGACCCAGTACTTC

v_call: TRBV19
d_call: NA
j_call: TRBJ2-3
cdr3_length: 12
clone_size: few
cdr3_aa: CASSIDQGPQYF
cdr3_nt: TGTGCCAGTAGTATAGATCAGGGTCCGCAGTATTTT

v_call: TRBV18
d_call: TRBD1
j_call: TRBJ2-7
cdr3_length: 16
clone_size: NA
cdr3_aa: CENWTGGEAVSYEQYF
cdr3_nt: TGCGAAAATTGGACAGGGGGCGAGGCGGTGTCCTACGAGCAGTACTTC

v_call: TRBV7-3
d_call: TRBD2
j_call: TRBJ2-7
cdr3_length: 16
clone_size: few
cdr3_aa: CASSPTSGRGPYEQYF
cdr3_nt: TGTGCCAGCAGCCCAACTAGCGGGCGCGGCCCCTACGAGCAGTACTTC

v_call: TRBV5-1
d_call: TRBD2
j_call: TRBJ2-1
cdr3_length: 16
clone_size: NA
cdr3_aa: CASSLASGLTYNEQFF
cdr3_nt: TGCGCCAGCAGCTTGGCTAGCGGATTGACCTACAATGAGCAGTTCTTC

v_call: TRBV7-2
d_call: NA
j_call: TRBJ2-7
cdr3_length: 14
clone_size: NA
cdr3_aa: CASANPGYGGEQYF
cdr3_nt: TGTGCCAGCGCGAATCCGGGGTACGGAGGCGAGCAGTACTTC

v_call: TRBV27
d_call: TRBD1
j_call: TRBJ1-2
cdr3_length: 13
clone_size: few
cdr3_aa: CASARQGYYGYTF
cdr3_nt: TGTGCCAGCGCCCGACAGGGTTACTATGGCTACACCTTC

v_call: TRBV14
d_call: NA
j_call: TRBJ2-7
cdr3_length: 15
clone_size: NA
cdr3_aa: CASRRTGYPSYEQYF
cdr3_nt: TGTGCCAGCAGACGAACAGGGTACCCCTCCTACGAGCAGTACTTC

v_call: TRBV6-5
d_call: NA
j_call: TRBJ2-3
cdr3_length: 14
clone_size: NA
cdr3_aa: CASRLHGGTDTQYF
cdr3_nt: TGTGCCAGCAGACTCCACGGGGGCACAGATACGCAGTATTTT

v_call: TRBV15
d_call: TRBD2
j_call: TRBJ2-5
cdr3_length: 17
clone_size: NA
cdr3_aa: CATSREQTSGSGETQYF
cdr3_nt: TGTGCCACCAGCAGAGAGCAGACTAGCGGGAGCGGGGAGACCCAGTACTTC

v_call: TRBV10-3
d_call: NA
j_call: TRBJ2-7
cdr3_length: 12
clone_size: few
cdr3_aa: CAIRSQGDEQYF
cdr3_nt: TGTGCCATCAGGTCCCAGGGCGACGAGCAGTACTTC

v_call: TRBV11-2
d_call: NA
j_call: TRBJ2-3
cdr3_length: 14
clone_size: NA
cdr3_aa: CASSLSVNADTQYF
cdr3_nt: TGTGCCAGCAGCCTCTCGGTCAATGCAGATACGCAGTATTTT

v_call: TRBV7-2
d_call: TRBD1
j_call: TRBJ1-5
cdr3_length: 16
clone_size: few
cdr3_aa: CASSPTGTGVSQPQHF
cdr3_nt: TGTGCCAGCAGCCCAACCGGGACAGGGGTTAGTCAGCCCCAGCATTTT

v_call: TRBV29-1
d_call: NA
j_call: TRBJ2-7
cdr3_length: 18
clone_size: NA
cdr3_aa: CSAIVGSGGTKIGNEQYF
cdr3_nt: TGCAGCGCCATCGTCGGGTCAGGAGGAACTAAGATCGGCAACGAGCAGTACTTC

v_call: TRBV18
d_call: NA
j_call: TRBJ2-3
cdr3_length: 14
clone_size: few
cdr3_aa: CASSLVQNTDTQYF
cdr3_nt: TGTGCCAGCTCCCTCGTGCAGAACACAGATACGCAGTATTTT

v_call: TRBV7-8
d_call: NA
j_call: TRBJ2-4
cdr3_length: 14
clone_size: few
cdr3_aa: CASSSSNQGGIQYF
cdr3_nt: TGTGCCAGCAGCTCCTCCAACCAGGGCGGCATTCAGTACTTC

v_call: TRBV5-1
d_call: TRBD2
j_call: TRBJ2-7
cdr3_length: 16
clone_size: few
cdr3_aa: CASSFFGGLADYEQYF
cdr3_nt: TGCGCCAGCAGCTTCTTCGGAGGTCTAGCGGACTACGAGCAGTACTTC

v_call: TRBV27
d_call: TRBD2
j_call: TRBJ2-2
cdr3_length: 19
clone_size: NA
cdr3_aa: CASSLRMTSGVLNTGELFF
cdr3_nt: TGTGCCAGCAGTTTACGGATGACTAGCGGGGTCTTGAACACCGGGGAGCTGTTTTTT

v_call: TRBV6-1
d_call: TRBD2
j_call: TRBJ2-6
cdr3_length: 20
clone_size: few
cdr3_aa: CASSERGWSGRGSGANVLTF
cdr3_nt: TGTGCCAGCAGTGAAAGGGGGTGGAGCGGGAGAGGCTCTGGGGCCAACGTCCTGACTTTC

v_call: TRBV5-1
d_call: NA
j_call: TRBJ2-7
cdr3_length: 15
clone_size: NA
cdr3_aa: CASSLERGQAYEQYF
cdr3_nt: TGCGCCAGCAGCCTGGAGCGGGGACAGGCCTACGAGCAGTACTTC

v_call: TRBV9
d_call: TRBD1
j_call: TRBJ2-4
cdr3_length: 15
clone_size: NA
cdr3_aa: CASSVVRTGKNIQYF
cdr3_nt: TGTGCCAGCAGCGTAGTGAGGACAGGGAAAAACATTCAGTACTTC

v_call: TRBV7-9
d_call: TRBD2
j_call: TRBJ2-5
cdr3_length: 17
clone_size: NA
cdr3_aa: CASSPLGGREASETQYF
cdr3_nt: TGTGCCAGCAGCCCCCTAGGGGGGCGGGAGGCTTCGGAGACCCAGTACTTC

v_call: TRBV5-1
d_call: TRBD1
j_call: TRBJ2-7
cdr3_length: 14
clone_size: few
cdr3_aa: CASSLSTGNYEQYF
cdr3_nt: TGCGCCAGCAGCTTGTCGACAGGGAACTACGAGCAGTACTTC

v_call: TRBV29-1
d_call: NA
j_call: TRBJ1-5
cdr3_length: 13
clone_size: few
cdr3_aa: CSVELGSGQPQHF
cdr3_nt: TGCAGCGTTGAACTAGGAAGTGGTCAGCCCCAGCATTTT

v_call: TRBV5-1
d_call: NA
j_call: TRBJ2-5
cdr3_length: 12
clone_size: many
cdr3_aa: CASRRDRETQYF
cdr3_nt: TGCGCCAGCAGACGGGATAGGGAGACCCAGTACTTC

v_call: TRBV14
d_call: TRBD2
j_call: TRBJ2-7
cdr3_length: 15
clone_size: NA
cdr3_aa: CASSREPAGVNEQYF
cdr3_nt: TGTGCCAGCAGCCGAGAGCCAGCGGGAGTGAACGAGCAGTACTTC

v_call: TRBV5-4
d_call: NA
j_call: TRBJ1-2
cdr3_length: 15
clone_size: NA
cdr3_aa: CASSLVYQGNYGYTF
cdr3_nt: TGTGCCAGCAGCTTGGTTTACCAGGGGAACTATGGCTACACCTTC

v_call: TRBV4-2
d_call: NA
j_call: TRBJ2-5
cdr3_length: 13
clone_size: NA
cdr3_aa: CASSSQERETQYF
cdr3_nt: TGTGCCAGCAGCTCGCAAGAACGGGAGACCCAGTACTTC

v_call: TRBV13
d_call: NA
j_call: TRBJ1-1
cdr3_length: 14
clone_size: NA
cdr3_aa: CASSFSDRNTEAFF
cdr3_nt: TGTGCCAGCAGCTTTTCCGACAGGAACACTGAAGCTTTCTTT

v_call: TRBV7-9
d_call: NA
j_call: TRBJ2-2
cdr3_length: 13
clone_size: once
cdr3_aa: CASSLFDPGSVFF
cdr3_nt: TGTGCCAGCAGCTTATTCGACCCGGGATCGGTGTTTTTT

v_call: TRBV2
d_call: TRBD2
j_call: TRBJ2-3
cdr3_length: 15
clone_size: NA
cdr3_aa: CASLSREVQADTQYF
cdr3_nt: TGTGCCAGCCTTAGTCGGGAGGTTCAGGCAGATACGCAGTATTTT

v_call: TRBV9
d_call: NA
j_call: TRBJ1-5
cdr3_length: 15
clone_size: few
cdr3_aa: CASSVGTGNIGPQHF
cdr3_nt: TGTGCCAGCAGCGTAGGAACGGGGAATATCGGACCCCAGCATTTT

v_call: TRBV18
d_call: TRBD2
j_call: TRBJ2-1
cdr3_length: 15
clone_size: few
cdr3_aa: CASSPTSGRDNEQFF
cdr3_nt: TGTGCCAGCTCACCTACTAGCGGGAGGGACAATGAGCAGTTCTTC

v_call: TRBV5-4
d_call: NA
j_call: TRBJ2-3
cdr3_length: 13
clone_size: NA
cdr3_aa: CASSLGTTDTQYF
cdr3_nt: TGTGCCAGCAGCTTGGGCACTACAGATACGCAGTATTTT

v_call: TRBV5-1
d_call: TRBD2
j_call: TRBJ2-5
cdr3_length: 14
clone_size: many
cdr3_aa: CASSLGLAMETQYF
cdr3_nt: TGCGCCAGCAGCCTCGGACTAGCGATGGAGACCCAGTACTTC